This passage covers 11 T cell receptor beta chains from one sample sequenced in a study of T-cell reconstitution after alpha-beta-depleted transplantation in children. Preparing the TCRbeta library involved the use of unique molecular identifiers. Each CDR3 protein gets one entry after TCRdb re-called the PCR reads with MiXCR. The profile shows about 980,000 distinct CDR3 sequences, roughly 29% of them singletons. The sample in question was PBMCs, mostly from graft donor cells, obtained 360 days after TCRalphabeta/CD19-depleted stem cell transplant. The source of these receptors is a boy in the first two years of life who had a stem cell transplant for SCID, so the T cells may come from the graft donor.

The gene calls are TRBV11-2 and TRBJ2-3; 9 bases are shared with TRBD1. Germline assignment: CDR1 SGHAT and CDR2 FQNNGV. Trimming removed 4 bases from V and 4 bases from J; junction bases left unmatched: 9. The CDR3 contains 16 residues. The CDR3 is CASSSGTGYFADTQYF. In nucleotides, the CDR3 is TGTGCCAGCAGCTCGGGGACAGGGTACTTCGCAGATACGCAGTATTTT.

CDR3 coding DNA: TGTGCCAGCAGCCAAGAAGGGTTCGACAATGAGCAGTTCTTC. Amino acids: CASSQEGFDNEQFF. The V call is TRBV3-1, the J call TRBJ2-1; D is unclear. CDR1 and CDR2 (germline): LGHDT, YNNKEL (reference sequence). This CDR3 has 14 residues. V gave up 0 bases and J gave up 5 bases, with 8 bases separating them.

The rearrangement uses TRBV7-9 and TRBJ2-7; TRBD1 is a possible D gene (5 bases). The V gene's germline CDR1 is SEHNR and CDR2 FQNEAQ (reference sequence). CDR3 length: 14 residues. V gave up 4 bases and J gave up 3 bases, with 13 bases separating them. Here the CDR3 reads CASSSGDRHYEQYF. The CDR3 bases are TGTGCCAGCAGCTCCGGTGACAGACACTACGAGCAGTACTTC.

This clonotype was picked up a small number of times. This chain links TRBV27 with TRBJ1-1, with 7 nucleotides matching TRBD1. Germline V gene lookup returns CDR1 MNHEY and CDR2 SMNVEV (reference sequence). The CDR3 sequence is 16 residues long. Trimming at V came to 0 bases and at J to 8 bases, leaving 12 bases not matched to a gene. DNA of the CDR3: TGTGCCAGCAGTTTATCTCCTCGGGTAGGGACAGTGGAAGCTTTCTTT. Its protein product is CASSLSPRVGTVEAFF.

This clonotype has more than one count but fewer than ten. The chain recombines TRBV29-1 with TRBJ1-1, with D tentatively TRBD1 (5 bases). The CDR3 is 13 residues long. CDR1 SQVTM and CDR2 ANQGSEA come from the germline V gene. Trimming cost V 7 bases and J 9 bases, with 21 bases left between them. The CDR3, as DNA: TGCAGCGCCCCTAGGGGAGGTGGAGGCAAAGCTTTCTTT. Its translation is CSAPRGGGGKAFF.

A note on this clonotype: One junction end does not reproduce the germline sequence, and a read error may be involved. DNA of the CDR3: TGTGCCAGCAGTCCCTGGGACAGGAAGACCCTGTACTTC. It translates to CASSPWDRKTLYF. The chain links TRBV12-3 or TRBV12-4 to TRBJ2-5; 8 bases agree with TRBD1. The CDR3 is 13 residues long.

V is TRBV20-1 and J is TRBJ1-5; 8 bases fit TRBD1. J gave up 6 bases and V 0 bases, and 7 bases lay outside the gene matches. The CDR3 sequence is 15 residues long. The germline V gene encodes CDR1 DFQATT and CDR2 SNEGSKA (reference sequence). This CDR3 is CSARDKGQGGQPQHF. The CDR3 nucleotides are TGCAGTGCTAGAGATAAAGGACAGGGAGGTCAGCCCCAGCATTTT.

CDR3 bases: TGCGCCAGCAGCTTTCAAAAGGATTCACCCCTCCACTTT. Translation: CASSFQKDSPLHF. V is TRBV5-1 and J is TRBJ1-6; D uncertain. The CDR3 extends over 13 amino acids. Per germline, CDR1 SGHRS and CDR2 YFSETQ. V was pared by 2 bases and J by 8 bases, with 8 bases between.

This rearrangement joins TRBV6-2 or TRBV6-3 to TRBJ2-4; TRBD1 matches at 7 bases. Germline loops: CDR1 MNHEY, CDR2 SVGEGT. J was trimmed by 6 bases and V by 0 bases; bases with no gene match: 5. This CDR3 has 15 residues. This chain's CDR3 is CASSYSAGTVNIQYF. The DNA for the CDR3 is TGTGCCAGCAGTTACTCCGCCGGGACAGTAAACATTCAGTACTTC.

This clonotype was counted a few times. CDR3 sequence: CASSYDTGRATYNEQFF. DNA of the CDR3: TGTGCCAGCAGCTACGACACAGGCCGGGCGACTTACAATGAGCAGTTCTTC. This rearrangement joins TRBV7-9 to TRBJ2-1; possibly TRBD1 for D (5 bases). The CDR3 loop spans 17 amino acids. CDR1 and CDR2 from the germline V gene are SEHNR and FQNEAQ (reference sequence). Trimming removed 4 bases from V and 4 bases from J, with 20 bases in between. The entire variable domain, with the rest obtained from reference TRBV7-9 and TRBJ2-1, is as follows: DTGVSQNPRHKITKRGQNVTFRCDPISEHNRLYWYRQTLGQGPEFLTYFQNEAQLEKSRLLSDRFSAERPKGSFSTLEIQRTEQGDSAMYLCASSYDTGRATYNEQFFGPGTRLTVL.

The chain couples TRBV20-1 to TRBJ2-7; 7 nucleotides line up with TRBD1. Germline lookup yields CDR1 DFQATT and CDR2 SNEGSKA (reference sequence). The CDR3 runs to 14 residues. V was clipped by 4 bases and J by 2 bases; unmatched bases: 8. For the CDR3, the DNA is TGCAGTGCTACCCGCACAGGGGCCCCCTACGAGCAGTACTTC. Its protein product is CSATRTGAPYEQYF.